This T cell receptor beta chain was recovered during a study of human T cells and chemical hapten exposure. Time point described: patch test 2, 6 weeks after DPC sensitization. Treatment specified: therapeutic diphenylcyclopropenone sensitization with weekly scalp DPC. Trimming removed 2 bases from V and 2 bases from J; junction bases left unmatched: 3. Germline V CDR1 and CDR2: SGHKS, YYEKEE (reference sequence). This CDR3 has 15 amino acids. One entry per CDR3 protein, called by TCRdb with MiXCR from the RACE reads. The sample records about 84,000 distinct CDR3 sequences, 10% being singletons. The chain links TRBV5-5 to TRBJ2-1; 8 bases match TRBD2. Sample: whole blood, taken in connection with sensitization to the hapten diphenylcyclopropenone (DPC). The origin of this receptor is a woman aged 45 to 65 with alopecia areata. Some clones in this sample may be carry-over from other donors' samples. The CDR3: CASSFNSGAYNEQFF. DNA of the CDR3: TGTGCCAGCAGCTTTAATAGCGGGGCCTACAATGAGCAGTTCTTC.